A selection of T cell receptor beta chains follows, all from one sample in a study of T cells in Graves' hyperthyroidism and ophthalmopathy. TCRdb fed the multiplex PCR reads into MiXCR, producing one record per CDR3 protein. The sample yields about 700,000 distinct CDR3 sequences, nearly 45% seen once. The sequencing input was peripheral blood or thyroid tissue (not recorded which). These receptor sequences come from an adult man with Graves' disease, either hyperthyroidism or ophthalmopathy (not recorded which). Both conserved end residues are part of each CDR3. A D gene is named only where the DNA matches it firmly. Part of the rows lack a size; the others show once, few, many or a class for expanded clones.

CDR3 DNA: TGTGCCAGCAGCTTAACTAGCGGGGGGCCCACGAACACCGGGGAGCTGTTTTTT
CDR3 protein: CASSLTSGGPTNTGELFF
D gene: TRBD2
clone size: .
J gene: TRBJ2-2
V gene: TRBV9

CDR3 DNA: TGTGCCAGCAGCGTCCACACTGAAGCTTTCTTT
CDR3 protein: CASSVHTEAFF
D gene: .
clone size: many
J gene: TRBJ1-1
V gene: TRBV14

CDR3 DNA: TGCAGCGTTGATGTGCAGGGAGGCGAAAAACTGTTTTTT
CDR3 protein: CSVDVQGGEKLFF
D gene: .
clone size: many
J gene: TRBJ1-4
V gene: TRBV29-1

CDR3 DNA: TGTGCCAGCAGGATACAGGTTTCTAATTCACCCCTCCACTTT
CDR3 protein: CASRIQVSNSPLHF
D gene: .
clone size: .
J gene: TRBJ1-6
V gene: TRBV2

CDR3 DNA: TGTGCCAGCACGGAGAGGGGGAACTATGGCTACACCTTC
CDR3 protein: CASTERGNYGYTF
D gene: .
clone size: many
J gene: TRBJ1-2
V gene: TRBV9

CDR3 DNA: TGTGCCAGCAGTAGACCCGGGACAGGAAGGGGGGAGACCCAGTACTTC
CDR3 protein: CASSRPGTGRGETQYF
D gene: TRBD1
clone size: .
J gene: TRBJ2-5
V gene: TRBV5-4

CDR3 DNA: TGTGCCAGCAGTTTGAGCCATGGCTACACCTTC
CDR3 protein: CASSLSHGYTF
D gene: .
clone size: .
J gene: TRBJ1-2
V gene: TRBV12-3/TRBV12-4

CDR3 DNA: TGCGGGGGCAGGGATAACCCTGGAAACACCATATATTTT
CDR3 protein: CGGRDNPGNTIYF
D gene: .
clone size: .
J gene: TRBJ1-3
V gene: TRBV20-1

CDR3 DNA: TGTGCCACCAGTGATGGGACAGGCACTAACTATGGCTACACCTTC
CDR3 protein: CATSDGTGTNYGYTF
D gene: TRBD1
clone size: .
J gene: TRBJ1-2
V gene: TRBV24-1

CDR3 DNA: TGCAGCGTTGTGGGCGATTACGAGCAGTACTTC
CDR3 protein: CSVVGDYEQYF
D gene: .
clone size: .
J gene: TRBJ2-7
V gene: TRBV29-1

CDR3 DNA: TGTGCCAGCAGTGTCACAGGGGTTGTAAGGAACACCGGGGAGCTGTTTTTT
CDR3 protein: CASSVTGVVRNTGELFF
D gene: TRBD1
clone size: once
J gene: TRBJ2-2
V gene: TRBV2

CDR3 DNA: TGTGCCAGCAGCCCCAGGGACAGCGGGAGACGCAACGAGCAGTACTTC
CDR3 protein: CASSPRDSGRRNEQYF
D gene: .
clone size: few
J gene: TRBJ2-7
V gene: TRBV7-9

CDR3 DNA: TGCAGTGCTGGGGTTGTCGGGGTGAACACTGAAGCTTCCTTT
CDR3 protein: CSAGVVGVNTEASF
D gene: .
clone size: .
J gene: TRBJ1-1
V gene: TRBV29-1

CDR3 DNA: TGTGCCAGCAGCGTAGATCTCAAGACCCAGCATTTT
CDR3 protein: CASSVDLKTQHF
D gene: .
clone size: .
J gene: TRBJ1-5
V gene: TRBV11-2

CDR3 DNA: TGTGCCAGCAGCTCAGGACTAGAGAGAGTCGACGAGCAGTACTTC
CDR3 protein: CASSSGLERVDEQYF
D gene: TRBD2
clone size: .
J gene: TRBJ2-7
V gene: TRBV7-8

CDR3 DNA: TGTGCCAGCAGCCAGGACAGGGGGCGTCAAAAACTGTTTTTT
CDR3 protein: CASSQDRGRQKLFF
D gene: TRBD1
clone size: few
J gene: TRBJ1-4
V gene: TRBV7-9

CDR3 DNA: TGTGCCAGCAGCCCACTCAGGGCAGCGGGTTCTGGCTACACCTTC
CDR3 protein: CASSPLRAAGSGYTF
D gene: .
clone size: .
J gene: TRBJ1-2
V gene: TRBV19

CDR3 DNA: TGTGCCACCAGTGTGTCGGCAGGTTCCGAAGCTTTCTTT
CDR3 protein: CATSVSAGSEAFF
D gene: .
clone size: many
J gene: TRBJ1-1
V gene: TRBV24-1

CDR3 DNA: TGTGCCATCAGACCCGAGCAGGGGACCCAAGAGACCCAGTACTTC
CDR3 protein: CAIRPEQGTQETQYF
D gene: .
clone size: .
J gene: TRBJ2-5
V gene: TRBV10-3

CDR3 DNA: TGCAGCGTTGCCAACAGGGGGTACACCTTC
CDR3 protein: CSVANRGYTF
D gene: TRBD1
clone size: .
J gene: TRBJ1-2
V gene: TRBV29-1

CDR3 DNA: TGTGCCAGCAGATCCCCGCCAACAGGGTCTAATTCACCCCTCCACTTT
CDR3 protein: CASRSPPTGSNSPLHF
D gene: .
clone size: .
J gene: TRBJ1-6
V gene: TRBV7-9

CDR3 DNA: TGCAGCGTTGTTTCGACGTCTAACTATGGCTACACCTTC
CDR3 protein: CSVVSTSNYGYTF
D gene: .
clone size: .
J gene: TRBJ1-2
V gene: TRBV29-1

CDR3 DNA: TGCAGCGTGGGGGATCAGCCCCAGCATTTT
CDR3 protein: CSVGDQPQHF
D gene: .
clone size: .
J gene: TRBJ1-5
V gene: TRBV29-1

CDR3 DNA: TGTGCCAGCAGCGTAGGTCTCGGGGTTTCAGGCAATCAGCCCCAGCATTTT
CDR3 protein: CASSVGLGVSGNQPQHF
D gene: .
clone size: .
J gene: TRBJ1-5
V gene: TRBV9

CDR3 DNA: TGTGCCAGCAGCTTAGCGCATTTGAGGATGAACACTGAAGCTTTCTTT
CDR3 protein: CASSLAHLRMNTEAFF
D gene: .
clone size: few
J gene: TRBJ1-1
V gene: TRBV7-8

CDR3 DNA: TGCAGCCAAGGGACAGCCTCTGGAAACACCATATATTTT
CDR3 protein: CSQGTASGNTIYF
D gene: TRBD1
clone size: .
J gene: TRBJ1-3
V gene: TRBV29-1

CDR3 DNA: TGTGCCAGCAGCTGGACTAGCGGGATCGACGAGCAGTACTTC
CDR3 protein: CASSWTSGIDEQYF
D gene: TRBD2
clone size: many
J gene: TRBJ2-7
V gene: TRBV11-3

CDR3 DNA: TGTGCCACCCGGGACGGGGGCTATGGCTACACCTTC
CDR3 protein: CATRDGGYGYTF
D gene: .
clone size: .
J gene: TRBJ1-2
V gene: TRBV19

CDR3 DNA: TGTGCCAGTAGTGGGGCCCACGGGGAGGTACGGAAGCAGCCCCAGCATTTT
CDR3 protein: CASSGAHGEVRKQPQHF
D gene: .
clone size: few
J gene: TRBJ1-5
V gene: TRBV19

CDR3 DNA: TGTGCCATCAGTGAGTCCGTGGGGACTGAGACCCAGTACTTC
CDR3 protein: CAISESVGTETQYF
D gene: .
clone size: .
J gene: TRBJ2-5
V gene: TRBV10-3

CDR3 DNA: TGCAGTGCTATTGTGGGGGCGAACACCGGGGAGCTGTTTTTT
CDR3 protein: CSAIVGANTGELFF
D gene: .
clone size: few
J gene: TRBJ2-2
V gene: TRBV20-1

CDR3 DNA: TGCAGTGCTAGAACTAGGCCCTCCTACGAGCAGTACTTC
CDR3 protein: CSARTRPSYEQYF
D gene: .
clone size: .
J gene: TRBJ2-7
V gene: TRBV20-1

CDR3 DNA: TGTGCCAGCAGTACCTCGGACGGAGTGAACACTGAAGCTTTCTTT
CDR3 protein: CASSTSDGVNTEAFF
D gene: .
clone size: .
J gene: TRBJ1-1
V gene: TRBV2

CDR3 DNA: TGTGCCAGCAAATTGGGGACGGATAATTCACCCCTCCACTTT
CDR3 protein: CASKLGTDNSPLHF
D gene: .
clone size: many
J gene: TRBJ1-6
V gene: TRBV2

CDR3 DNA: TGTGCCAGCAGCCCCGGACATAATACCCAGTACTTC
CDR3 protein: CASSPGHNTQYF
D gene: .
clone size: many
J gene: TRBJ2-5
V gene: TRBV7-2

CDR3 DNA: TGCAGTGCTGCACAGCTGAGGGCCACTGAAGCTTTCTTT
CDR3 protein: CSAAQLRATEAFF
D gene: .
clone size: .
J gene: TRBJ1-1
V gene: TRBV20-1

CDR3 DNA: TGTGCCATCAGACCCGGGACAGGGGAGACCCAGTACTTC
CDR3 protein: CAIRPGTGETQYF
D gene: TRBD1
clone size: .
J gene: TRBJ2-5
V gene: TRBV10-3

CDR3 DNA: TGTGCCAGCGCGACAGGGGGGAGCAATCAGCCCCAGCATTTT
CDR3 protein: CASATGGSNQPQHF
D gene: TRBD1
clone size: many
J gene: TRBJ1-5
V gene: TRBV7-2

CDR3 DNA: TGTGCCAGCACCGTCCTAGCGGATTCACCCCTCCACTTT
CDR3 protein: CASTVLADSPLHF
D gene: .
clone size: few
J gene: TRBJ1-6
V gene: TRBV6-5

CDR3 DNA: TGCAGTGCTAGAGATCCTACGGGGGACAACCAAGAGACCCAGTACTTC
CDR3 protein: CSARDPTGDNQETQYF
D gene: .
clone size: few
J gene: TRBJ2-5
V gene: TRBV20-1

CDR3 DNA: TGTGCCACCAGCAGTCCCGACAATAGCAATCAGCCCCAGCATTTT
CDR3 protein: CATSSPDNSNQPQHF
D gene: .
clone size: .
J gene: TRBJ1-5
V gene: TRBV24-1

CDR3 DNA: TGTGCCATCAGTGAGTCGAGCGACGAGCAGTACTTC
CDR3 protein: CAISESSDEQYF
D gene: .
clone size: many
J gene: TRBJ2-7
V gene: TRBV10-3

CDR3 DNA: TGTGCCAGCAGCTTAACTAGCGCGGGGACCTCCTACGAGCAGTACTTC
CDR3 protein: CASSLTSAGTSYEQYF
D gene: TRBD2
clone size: .
J gene: TRBJ2-7
V gene: TRBV7-2

CDR3 DNA: TGTGCCAGCAGATCGACAGGGCGCACTGAAGCTTTCTTT
CDR3 protein: CASRSTGRTEAFF
D gene: TRBD1
clone size: .
J gene: TRBJ1-1
V gene: TRBV6-5

CDR3 DNA: TGTGCCAGCATACGGACTTCGTCTGGCTACACCTTC
CDR3 protein: CASIRTSSGYTF
D gene: .
clone size: few
J gene: TRBJ1-2
V gene: TRBV6-5

CDR3 DNA: TGTGCCAGCCGCAATAGGGGGGGACAGGGGGTCTACGAGCAGTACTTC
CDR3 protein: CASRNRGGQGVYEQYF
D gene: TRBD1
clone size: .
J gene: TRBJ2-7
V gene: TRBV7-9

CDR3 DNA: TGTGCCACCAGCAGAACGGACAGGGGGCGCGGACAGCCCCAGCATTTT
CDR3 protein: CATSRTDRGRGQPQHF
D gene: TRBD1
clone size: many
J gene: TRBJ1-5
V gene: TRBV15

CDR3 DNA: TGTGCCAGCAGTTTGTATCGGGGGGATGGCTACACCTTC
CDR3 protein: CASSLYRGDGYTF
D gene: .
clone size: .
J gene: TRBJ1-2
V gene: TRBV27

CDR3 DNA: TGTGCCAGCAGTGAAGGGTGGGGAGATGAGGTAGGTCAGCCCCAGCATTTT
CDR3 protein: CASSEGWGDEVGQPQHF
D gene: .
clone size: few
J gene: TRBJ1-5
V gene: TRBV6-1

CDR3 DNA: TGCAGCGTCGATAGGACAGGGGGGAACTATGGCTACACCTTC
CDR3 protein: CSVDRTGGNYGYTF
D gene: TRBD1
clone size: many
J gene: TRBJ1-2
V gene: TRBV29-1

CDR3 DNA: TGTGCCAGCCCCGGATTAGGACAGTCCTATGGCTACACCTTC
CDR3 protein: CASPGLGQSYGYTF
D gene: .
clone size: .
J gene: TRBJ1-2
V gene: TRBV9

CDR3 DNA: TGTGCCAGCAGTGAGGGCAGGGACCATGGGACCCAGTACTTC
CDR3 protein: CASSEGRDHGTQYF
D gene: .
clone size: .
J gene: TRBJ2-5
V gene: TRBV2

CDR3 DNA: TGTGCCAGCAGTGAAGCCTCAGGGGGGTCCGGACAGCCCCAGCATTTT
CDR3 protein: CASSEASGGSGQPQHF
D gene: TRBD1
clone size: .
J gene: TRBJ1-5
V gene: TRBV6-5

CDR3 DNA: TGTGCCAGCAGCTTGGCAGGGGTCGCCTATAATTCACCCCTCCACTTT
CDR3 protein: CASSLAGVAYNSPLHF
D gene: .
clone size: .
J gene: TRBJ1-6
V gene: TRBV5-4

CDR3 DNA: TGTGCCAGCAGCTTAGGGCTCCGTTCCTACGAGCAGTACTTC
CDR3 protein: CASSLGLRSYEQYF
D gene: .
clone size: many
J gene: TRBJ2-7
V gene: TRBV7-8

CDR3 DNA: TGTGCCACCAGCAGAGCGGTGGGGACATCCTCCGGGGAGCTGTTTTTT
CDR3 protein: CATSRAVGTSSGELFF
D gene: .
clone size: many
J gene: TRBJ2-2
V gene: TRBV15

CDR3 DNA: TGTGCCAGTAGTCCCGGACCCGGTGAAAAACTGTTTTTT
CDR3 protein: CASSPGPGEKLFF
D gene: .
clone size: .
J gene: TRBJ1-4
V gene: TRBV19

CDR3 DNA: TGTGCCAGCAGGGGGGTGCAAGAGACCCAGTACTTC
CDR3 protein: CASRGVQETQYF
D gene: .
clone size: many
J gene: TRBJ2-5
V gene: TRBV2

CDR3 DNA: TGTGCCGGCAGCCCCAGCCGGGGGAACACCGGGGAGCTGTTTTTT
CDR3 protein: CAGSPSRGNTGELFF
D gene: .
clone size: .
J gene: TRBJ2-2
V gene: TRBV7-3

CDR3 DNA: TGCAGCGTTGAAGGTTCCGGGAGGGGAAGGTACGAGCAGTACTTC
CDR3 protein: CSVEGSGRGRYEQYF
D gene: TRBD2
clone size: .
J gene: TRBJ2-7
V gene: TRBV29-1